Listed below are T cell receptor beta chains from one sample, sequenced in a study of CXCR3-negative and CXCR3-positive naive CD8 T cells. TCRdb re-called the 5' RACE reads, yielding one record per CDR3 amino acid sequence without DNA. The table for this sample gives about 28,000 distinct CDR3 sequences. The sequencing input was memory CD8+ T cells from blood. The source of these receptors is a human donor in good health. Some clones in this sample may be carry-over from other donors' samples. CDR3s include the opening cysteine and the closing phenylalanine or tryptophan. The order of the fields is clone size, J gene, V gene, CDR3 protein. Clone sizes are given selectively: once, few, many, or a class where the clone is expanded.

. TRBJ2-2 TRBV28 CASSTGVYPPTNTGELFF
. TRBJ2-4 TRBV27 CASSSDTEAKNIQYF
. TRBJ2-1 TRBV29-1 CSVQQGANEQFF
medium-sized TRBJ2-3 TRBV6-2/TRBV6-3 CASSYAQRGGADTQYF
. TRBJ2-4 TRBV6-5 CASSPLAKNIQYF
. TRBJ2-2 TRBV7-2 CASSDSGGSNTGELFF
. TRBJ1-2 TRBV19 CASSIDSLSGYGYTF
. TRBJ2-7 TRBV20-1 CSASPSVDSYEQYF
. TRBJ1-1 TRBV29-1 CSVLTGYTEAFF
. TRBJ2-7 TRBV4-3 CASSQVSGDEQYF
. TRBJ2-1 TRBV13 CASSHLDTSGGNEQFF
. TRBJ1-1 TRBV13 CASSGMGQANTEAFF
. TRBJ2-1 TRBV4-3 CASSQEPGQGGNEQCF
. TRBJ2-5 TRBV7-8 CASSYPGGREIQYF
. TRBJ2-7 TRBV3-1 CASSPRTTLREQYF
. TRBJ2-2 TRBV7-3 CASSSTGAATTGELFF
. TRBJ2-7 TRBV3-1 CASSSTSFIDYEQYF
. TRBJ2-7 TRBV7-3 CASSLLGQGIEQYF
. TRBJ2-1 TRBV6-4 CASSYDRGNEQFF
. TRBJ2-1 TRBV10-3 CAIRGQGDNEQFF
. TRBJ2-4 TRBV7-8 CASSTHREVGRTAKNIQYF
. TRBJ2-7 TRBV27 CASSPGTIETYEQYF
. TRBJ1-3 TRBV7-6 CASSLLVENSGNTIYF
. TRBJ1-5 TRBV28 CASRGLSYQPQHF
. TRBJ1-6 TRBV7-8 CASRPEGFNSPLHF
. TRBJ1-1 TRBV29-1 CSVGGEAEAFF
. TRBJ1-1 TRBV9 CASSEGVNTEAFF
. TRBJ1-6 TRBV4-3 CASSTGTYNSPLHF
. TRBJ1-2 TRBV25-1 CASSADRIGGYTF
. TRBJ2-1 TRBV29-1 CSVGDNYNEQFF
. TRBJ2-7 TRBV27 CASSLSAWGDYEQYF
. TRBJ1-1 TRBV11-3 CASSFPGTGVLTEAFF
. TRBJ2-7 TRBV5-1 CASSLQISYEQYF
. TRBJ2-5 TRBV4-3 CASSQGWGAKETQYF
. TRBJ2-7 TRBV20-1 CSADAGTRGPTEQYF
. TRBJ2-1 TRBV6-2/TRBV6-3 CASSYPPREEQFF
medium-sized TRBJ2-2 TRBV11-3 CASSSGTRITGELFF
. TRBJ2-5 TRBV6-6 CASAPLRVQETQYF
. TRBJ2-2 TRBV12-3/TRBV12-4 CASTLDWRINTGELFF
medium-sized TRBJ1-1 TRBV4-3 CASSPGGGTEAFF
. TRBJ1-1 TRBV20-1 CSAGWDRGRLTEAFF
. TRBJ2-1 TRBV5-6 CASSYGVEQFF
medium-sized TRBJ2-1 TRBV6-4 CASSDSGGGTQDEQFF
. TRBJ2-1 TRBV7-8 CASSLGLYNEQFF
. TRBJ2-7 TRBV28 CASTGTELTYEQYF
. TRBJ2-1 TRBV12-3/TRBV12-4 CASTTGGNEQFF
. TRBJ2-7 TRBV7-3 CASRAPGAYEQYF
. TRBJ2-5 TRBV5-1 CASSLEWGHQETQYF